This T cell receptor (beta chain) is from a study of T cell repertoires in ileal Crohn's disease. As for the study in general: About half of patients got postoperative therapy: 11 thiopurines, fewer than 20 anti-TNF.

Sequencing used immunoSEQ multiplex PCR; TCRdb keeps in-frame clones, though not all of them. The sample shows 9,500 to 15,000 clones, roughly 72% of them seen only once. Specimen: ileal tissue. This TCR derives from an adult with Crohn's disease.

The CDR3 is CASSSWTAPGGYTF. CDR3 DNA sequence: TGTGCCAGCAGTTCATGGACAGCACCCGGTGGCTACACCTTC. The chain has TRBV28 and TRBJ1-2; perhaps TRBD1 as D (6 bases). Trimming pared 4 bases from V and 7 bases from J, leaving 16 bases between. Germline V gene lookup returns CDR1 MDHEN and CDR2 SYDVKM. This CDR3 comprises 14 residues.